One and the same sample provided the 8 T cell receptor beta chains below, sequenced in a study of blood T cell repertoires in COVID-19. Clones were sequenced by immunoSEQ multiplex PCR, and TCRdb holds only the in-frame ones, with some missing. The table has around 340,000 clones, approximately 86% seen once. Specimen: PBMCs or T cells enriched from blood (not recorded which). The receptors were gathered from a middle-aged woman with acute COVID-19.

This chain connects TRBV28 to TRBJ1-5, with 8 bases identical to TRBD1. This CDR3 comprises 15 residues. With V trimmed by 7 bases and J by 9 bases, 14 bases remained unmatched. CDR1 and CDR2 from the germline V gene are MDHEN and SYDVKM. CDR3: CASNKLDRGSGPQHF. The DNA of the CDR3 is TGTGCCAGCAATAAGCTCGACAGGGGTAGTGGGCCCCAGCATTTT.

The rearrangement joins TRBV28 to TRBJ1-1; D uncertain. CDR1 is MDHEN and CDR2 is SYDVKM in the germline V gene. Trimming took off 5 bases at V and 1 base at J, with 17 bases between the two ends. The CDR3 has 16 residues. The CDR3 is CASSPPAGFANTEAFF. DNA for the CDR3: TGTGCCAGCAGTCCCCCTGCGGGGTTTGCGAACACTGAAGCTTTCTTT.

The chain carries TRBV7-9 and TRBJ2-3; 11 bases are a match to TRBD2. Trimming took 5 bases from V and 4 from J; bases not matched to a gene: 8. There are 16 residues in the CDR3. The V gene's germline CDR1 is SEHNR and CDR2 FQNEAQ (reference sequence). The CDR3 region is CASSPIGLAGPDTQYF. The CDR3 bases are TGTGCCAGCAGCCCCATCGGACTAGCGGGCCCAGATACGCAGTATTTT.

The chain carries TRBV7-2 and TRBJ2-5; no clear D. Deletions cut 4 bases from V and 2 bases from J, with 8 bases between. Looked up from germline, CDR1 is SGHTA and CDR2 is FQGNSA. This CDR3 has 13 amino acids. The DNA of the CDR3 is TGTGCCAGCAGCTCACGCGGACAAGAGACCCAGTACTTC. Its protein is CASSSRGQETQYF.

This clone was seen only a few times. V and J are TRBV9 and TRBJ2-2; D is perhaps TRBD2 (6 bases). V was clipped by 0 bases and J by 4 bases, with 13 bases between them. CDR1 is SGDLS, CDR2 YYNGEE, per germline. There are 16 residues in the CDR3. The CDR3 is CASSVAGEYSTGELFF. The CDR3 nucleotides read TGTGCCAGCAGCGTAGCGGGAGAATACTCCACCGGGGAGCTGTTTTTT. The variable domain in full, with the rest retrieved from reference TRBV9 and TRBJ2-2, is DSGVTQTPKHLITATGQRVTLRCSPRSGDLSVYWYQQSLDQGLQFLIQYYNGEERAKGNILERFSAQQFPDLHSELNLSSLELGDSALYFCASSVAGEYSTGELFFGEGSRLTVL.

This clone was found a few times. The chain joins TRBV21-1 to TRBJ2-2; the listed D gene, TRBD2, was not tested against the DNA. TRBV21-1 is listed as a pseudogene. CDR3 length: 16 residues. The CDR3, as DNA: TGTGCCAGCAGCAACAACGGGCAGGGAGGACACCGGGGAGCTGTTTTT. It encodes CASSNNGQGGHRGAVF.

The V gene is TRBV6-5, the J gene TRBJ2-7; 7 bases match TRBD2. In germline, CDR1 is MNHEY, CDR2 SVGAGI. With V trimmed by 6 bases and J by 2 bases, 10 bases remained unmatched. This CDR3 is 15 amino acids long. Here the CDR3 DNA reads TGTGCCAGCAGAAGGAAGCGGGAATGGACCTACGAGCAGTACTTC. Protein product: CASRRKREWTYEQYF.

The CDR3 region is CASSLGTSGSVDEQFF. Written as DNA, the CDR3 is TGCGCCAGCAGCTTGGGGACTAGCGGGAGTGTGGATGAGCAGTTCTTC. This rearrangement joins TRBV5-1 to TRBJ2-1; 13 bases are shared with TRBD2. The CDR3 has 16 residues. V lost 0 bases, J lost 8 bases, and 5 bases stayed unmatched. Germline assignment: CDR1 SGHRS and CDR2 YFSETQ. The full variable domain, in which reference TRBV5-1 and TRBJ2-1 provide the parts outside the CDR3, is KAGVTQTPRYLIKTRGQQVTLSCSPISGHRSVSWYQQTPGQGLQFLFEYFSETQRNKGNFPGRFSGRQFSNSRSEMNVSTLELGDSALYLCASSLGTSGSVDEQFFGPGTRLTVL.